This passage covers 20 T cell receptor beta chains from one sample sequenced in a study of blood T cell repertoires in COVID-19. Generated by immunoSEQ multiplex PCR, the TCRdb table keeps only in-frame clones and is missing some. The sample consists of just over 300,000 clones, under 90% of them appearing once. Material for sequencing was PBMCs or T cells enriched from blood (not recorded which). The receptor set was obtained from a man aged 30-40 years who had recovered from COVID-19.

The genes are TRBV2 and TRBJ2-5; TRBD1 aligns across 9 bases. The CDR3 consists of 15 residues. Per germline, CDR1 SNHLY and CDR2 FYNNEI. The trim removed 6 bases at V and 5 bases at J, leaving 10 bases unmatched. The CDR3 DNA follows: TGTGCCAGCAGGTCCTTCGGGACAGGGAGGGAGACCCAGTACTTC. Amino acids: CASRSFGTGRETQYF.

The chain has TRBV3-1 (or the pseudogene TRBV3-2) and TRBJ1-4; D gene uncertain. This CDR3 has 15 residues. CDR1 LGHDT and CDR2 YNNKEL come from the germline V gene (reference sequence). V shed 0 bases and J shed 0 bases, with 5 bases lying between them. This CDR3 is CASSQEGSTNEKLFF. CDR3 bases: TGTGCCAGCAGCCAAGAGGGCTCAACTAATGAAAAACTGTTTTTT.

The V and J genes are TRBV19 and TRBJ1-2; 7 bases match TRBD1. The CDR3 contains 17 residues. The ends lost 4 bases at V and 1 base at J; junction bases unmatched: 12. The germline V gene has CDR1 LNHDA and CDR2 SQIVND (reference sequence). The CDR3 reads CASSRGLQGNINYGYTF. The CDR3 DNA follows: TGTGCCAGTAGTAGGGGCCTACAGGGGAATATTAACTATGGCTACACCTTC.

With regard to this clone: Mismatch with germline at one junction end may stem from a read error. The chain joins TRBV24-1 to TRBJ2-2; possible D gene TRBD1, 5 bases. In germline, CDR1 is KGHDR, CDR2 SFDVKD. The CDR3 length is 14 residues. CDR3 sequence reads: CAARRGTNTGELFF. The CDR3 DNA follows: TGTGCCGCCAGAAGGGGAACGAACACCGGGGAGCTGTTTTTT.

The chain joins TRBV3-1 (or the pseudogene TRBV3-2) to TRBJ1-6; perhaps TRBD1 as D (6 bases). Germline V gene sequence: CDR1 LGHDT, CDR2 YNNKEL (reference sequence). The CDR3 extends over 15 amino acids. With 3 bases removed from V and 7 bases from J, the gap between germline ends came to 13 bases. In nucleotides, the CDR3 is TGTGCCAGCAGCCAGTGGACAGTGTCCAATTCACCCCTCCACTTT. Protein sequence: CASSQWTVSNSPLHF.

Only one count was recorded for this clone. The chain is built from TRBV5-4 and TRBJ2-3; 10 bases line up with TRBD2. J gave up 7 bases and V 3 bases, and 14 bases lay outside the gene matches. This CDR3 contains 17 residues. Looked up from germline, CDR1 is SGHNT and CDR2 is YYREEE (reference sequence). This CDR3 reads CASSWQGVAGGLHTQYF. The CDR3 DNA reads as TGTGCCAGCAGCTGGCAAGGGGTAGCGGGGGGTCTGCATACGCAGTATTTT.

The chain is built from TRBV12-3 or TRBV12-4 and TRBJ2-3, with D possibly TRBD1 on 6 matching bases. Trimming shortened V by 6 bases and J by 6 bases, and 10 bases separated the two germline ends. CDR3 length: 12 amino acids. The CDR3 sequence: CASSPRGDTQYF. In nucleotides, the CDR3 is TGTGCCAGCAGCCCTAGGGGGGATACGCAGTATTTT.

The chain uses TRBV11-1 and TRBJ2-5, with TRBD2 identical over 11 bases. Germline CDR1 and CDR2: SGHAT and FQDESV (reference sequence). Trimming took 5 bases from V and 5 from J; bases not matched to a gene: 7. The CDR3 consists of 15 residues. CDR3 protein: CASSTGLAGYETQYF. CDR3 nucleotide sequence: TGTGCCAGCAGCACCGGACTAGCGGGTTACGAGACCCAGTACTTC.

This clone was detected once. The chain links TRBV20-1 to TRBJ2-1; TRBD2 aligns across 7 bases. This CDR3 contains 14 residues. Germline V gene sequence: CDR1 DFQATT, CDR2 SNEGSKA (reference sequence). V lost 3 bases and J lost 7; bases outside the gene matches: 9. The CDR3 region has the DNA TGCAGTGCTAGTAGAGGGGACTATCAAAATGAGCAGTTCTTC. Its protein product is CSASRGDYQNEQFF.

The J gene is TRBJ2-7, the V gene TRBV9, with no clear D. Looked up from germline, CDR1 is SGDLS and CDR2 is YYNGEE. The CDR3 is made up of 16 amino acids. V shed 0 bases and J shed 2 bases, with 15 bases lying between them. The CDR3 is CASSVASETATYEQYF. The CDR3 DNA reads TGTGCCAGCAGCGTAGCTTCGGAGACTGCTACCTACGAGCAGTACTTC.

The rearrangement uses TRBV6-5 and TRBJ2-7; maybe TRBD1 (7 bases). CDR1 and CDR2 from the germline V gene are MNHEY and SVGAGI. The V gene lost 6 bases and the J gene lost 3 bases, with 12 bases spanning the gap. This CDR3 is built from 13 residues. CDR3 DNA: TGTGCCAGCAGCACGCAGGGGGGCTACGAGCAGTACTTC. Residues: CASSTQGGYEQYF.

The rearrangement uses TRBV5-1 and TRBJ1-2; 10 bases match TRBD1. The CDR3 is 15 amino acids. CDR1 is SGHRS and CDR2 is YFSETQ in the germline V gene. Trimming cost V 4 bases and J 10 bases; bases outside gene matches: 13. Written as DNA, the CDR3 is TGCGCCAGCAGCATCGCCGGGACAGGGGCGAGCTCCTACACCTTC. Its translation: CASSIAGTGASSYTF.

The gene calls are TRBV7-2 and TRBJ1-1, with 8 bases fitting TRBD1. CDR1 is SGHTA, CDR2 FQGNSA, per germline. With 6 bases clipped from V and 5 bases from J, the junction kept 8 bases outside the gene matches. The CDR3 totals 14 residues. The CDR3: CASSYRQGMTEAFF. The CDR3 DNA reads as TGTGCCAGCAGTTACCGACAGGGGATGACTGAAGCTTTCTTT.

This chain connects TRBV18 to TRBJ2-1; D is unclear. Germline lookup yields CDR1 KGHSH and CDR2 LQKENI. This CDR3 contains 13 residues. V was trimmed by 2 bases and J by 3 bases, leaving 5 bases between them. This CDR3 reads CASSPVRYNEQFF. The CDR3 DNA reads as TGTGCCAGCTCACCAGTTCGCTACAATGAGCAGTTCTTC.

The chain uses TRBV15 and TRBJ1-1; tentatively, D is TRBD1 (6 bases). V was trimmed by 5 bases and J by 6 bases, leaving 25 bases between them. Germline loops: CDR1 LNHNV, CDR2 YYDKDF (reference sequence). This CDR3 has 17 residues. The CDR3 protein is CATSRPPGEGPPPEAFF. For the CDR3, the DNA is TGTGCCACCAGCCGGCCCCCAGGGGAGGGTCCCCCCCCTGAAGCTTTCTTT.

The chain is built from TRBV11-2 and TRBJ1-3; the D is unclear. CDR3 length: 15 residues. Germline V gene lookup returns CDR1 SGHAT and CDR2 FQNNGV. The V end lost 3 bases, the J end lost 0 bases, and 9 bases lay between the germline ends. CDR3 DNA sequence: TGTGCCAGCAGCTTCAACAGCCGCTCTGGAAACACCATATATTTT. Its protein product is CASSFNSRSGNTIYF.

This clone has only one observation. The chain combines TRBV30 with TRBJ1-1, with TRBD1 matching 12 bases. V gave up 0 bases and J gave up 11 bases; unmatched junction bases: 10. The CDR3 totals 15 residues. Germline CDR1 GTSNPN, CDR2 SVGIG (reference sequence). For the CDR3, the DNA is TGTGCCTGGAGTGTAAGCGTTAGGGGACAGGGGGCTGCTTTCTTT. Its translation is CAWSVSVRGQGAAFF.

The genes are TRBV5-6 and TRBJ1-4; 7 nucleotides match TRBD1. Trimming took 4 bases from V and 3 from J; bases not matched to a gene: 12. This CDR3 is built from 17 residues. CDR1 is SGHDT and CDR2 is YYEEEE in the germline V gene. CDR3 residues: CASSRGQATSSNEKLFF. The DNA of the CDR3 is TGTGCCAGCAGCCGCGGACAGGCGACATCTTCTAATGAAAAACTGTTTTTT.

The CDR3 nucleotides are TGCGCCAGCAGTGAGCCGCCCCCCCGGGACAGGCGAAACACCATATATTTT. Protein: CASSEPPPRDRRNTIYF. V is TRBV10-2 and J is TRBJ1-3; 8 bases map to TRBD1. This CDR3 has 17 residues. Trimming cost V 2 bases and J 5 bases; bases outside gene matches: 11. Germline V lookup: CDR1 WSHSY, CDR2 SAAADI.

This chain connects TRBV24-1 to TRBJ2-5; 9 bases are a match to TRBD2. V gave up 4 bases and J gave up 0 bases; unmatched junction bases: 2. The CDR3 has 15 amino acids. Germline CDR1 and CDR2: KGHDR and SFDVKD. The CDR3 sequence is CATSERTSDQETQYF. For the CDR3, the DNA is TGTGCCACCAGTGAGAGGACTAGCGACCAAGAGACCCAGTACTTC.